This T cell receptor (beta chain) derives from a study of Graves' ophthalmopathy and Graves' hyperthyroidism. Findings of the study overall: Among expanded thyroid clonotypes above 0.001 frequency, most also occurred in blood.

Of note for this clonotype: Its specificity is not known.

The TCR beta CDR3 regions underwent amplification from RNA transcripts. HTBI-primed RT-PCR formed the first round, and a multiplex PCR formed the second. TCRdb used MiXCR to reprocess the multiplex PCR reads, holding one entry per CDR3 protein. In the table there are 500,000 to 700,000 distinct CDR3 sequences, 35% to 40% of which are singletons. V was shortened by 4 bases and J by 10 bases, with 9 bases between the two germline ends. CDR3 length: 11 amino acids. The germline CDR1 and CDR2 sequences are SGDLS and YYNGEE. The sequenced sample consisted of peripheral blood or thyroid tissue (not recorded which). This rearrangement joins TRBV9 to TRBJ2-1; perhaps D is TRBD1 or TRBD2 (5 bases each). This TCR was recovered from an adult man with Graves' hyperthyroidism. In DNA form, the CDR3 reads TGTGCCAGCAGCTGGGGGAGCGAGCAGTTCTTC. This translates into CASSWGSEQFF. The full variable domain, in which reference TRBV9 and TRBJ2-1 provide the parts outside the CDR3, is DSGVTQTPKHLITATGQRVTLRCSPRSGDLSVYWYQQSLDQGLQFLIQYYNGEERAKGNILERFSAQQFPDLHSELNLSSLELGDSALYFCASSWGSEQFFGPGTRLTVL.